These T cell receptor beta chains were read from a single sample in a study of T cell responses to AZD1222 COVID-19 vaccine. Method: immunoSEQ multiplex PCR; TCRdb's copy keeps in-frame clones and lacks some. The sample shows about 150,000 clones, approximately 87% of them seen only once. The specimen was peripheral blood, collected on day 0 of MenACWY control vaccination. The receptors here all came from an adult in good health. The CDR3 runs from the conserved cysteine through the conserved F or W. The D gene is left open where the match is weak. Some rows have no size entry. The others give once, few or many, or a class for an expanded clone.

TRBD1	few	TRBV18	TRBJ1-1	TGTGCCAGCTCACCCTCCGGGACAGGGAACACTGAAGCTTTCTTT	CASSPSGTGNTEAFF
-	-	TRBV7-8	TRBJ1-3	TGTGCCAGCAGCACCTGGGGTCACGACGAGGAAAACACCATATATTTT	CASSTWGHDEENTIYF
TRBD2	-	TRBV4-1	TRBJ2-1	TGCGCCAGCAGGACGAGCGGGGAATCCTACAATGAGCAGTTCTTC	CASRTSGESYNEQFF
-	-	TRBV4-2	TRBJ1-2	TGTGCCAGCAGCCAAGGTCTCTCGGAAACGGGTGGCTACACCTTC	CASSQGLSETGGYTF
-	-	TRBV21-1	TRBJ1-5	TGTGCCAGCAGCAAAGCGGCAGGGTGGGAGAATCAGCCCCAGCATTTT	CASSKAAGWENQPQHF
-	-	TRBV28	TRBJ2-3	TGTGCCAGCAGCATTGCAAGGGAAGATACGCAGTATTTT	CASSIAREDTQYF
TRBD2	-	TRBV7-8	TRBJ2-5	TGTGCCAGCAGCACCCGGGGACTAGCGGGAGAGACCCAGTACTTC	CASSTRGLAGETQYF
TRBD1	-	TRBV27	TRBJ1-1	TGTGCCAGCAGTTTAAGGGACAGGGGCAACACTGAAGCTTTCTTT	CASSLRDRGNTEAFF
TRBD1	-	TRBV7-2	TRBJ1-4	TGTGCCAGCAGCTCTAGGGGACAGCCTAATGAAAAACTGTTTTTT	CASSSRGQPNEKLFF
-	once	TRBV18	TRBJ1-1	TGTGCCAGCTCACCACTCGTTCGGAACACTGAAGCTTTCTTT	CASSPLVRNTEAFF
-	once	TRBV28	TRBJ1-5	TGTGCCAGCAGTTTCCCCGACATCGGGGCCAGTCAGCCCCAGCATTTT	CASSFPDIGASQPQHF
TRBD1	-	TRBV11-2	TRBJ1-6	TGTGCCAGCACACGACAGGGGGCCACCTATAATTCACCCCTCCACTTT	CASTRQGATYNSPLHF
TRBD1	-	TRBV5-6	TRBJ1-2	TGTGCCAGCAGCAGAGCGGGACAGGGTTACGGCTACACCTTC	CASSRAGQGYGYTF
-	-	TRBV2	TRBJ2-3	TGTGCCAGCGGGGACCGGGATACGCAGTATTTT	CASGDRDTQYF
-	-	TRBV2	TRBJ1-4	TGTGCCAGCAGTGTGGGGCAGGGGACTAATGAAAAACTGTTTTTT	CASSVGQGTNEKLFF
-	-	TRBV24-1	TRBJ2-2	TGTGCCACCAGTGATTTGAGGACACCTAACACCGGGGAGCTGTTTTTT	CATSDLRTPNTGELFF
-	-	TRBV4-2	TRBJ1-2	TGTGCCAGCAGCCACAACTCCCGGGCAGGGAATTCAAACTATGGCTACACCTTC	CASSHNSRAGNSNYGYTF
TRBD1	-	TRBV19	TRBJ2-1	TGTGCCAGTAGTAGACAGGGGGCGTCCTACAATGAGCAGTTCTTC	CASSRQGASYNEQFF
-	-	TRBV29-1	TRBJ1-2	TGCAGCGTTTTAGGCGCGAACTATGGCTACACCTTC	CSVLGANYGYTF
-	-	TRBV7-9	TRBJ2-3	TGTGCCAGCAGCTTAGCGGCAGATACGCAGTATTTT	CASSLAADTQYF
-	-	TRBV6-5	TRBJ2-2	TGTGCCAGCAGTCCCGAGAACACCGGGGAGCTGTTTTTT	CASSPENTGELFF
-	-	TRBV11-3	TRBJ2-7	TGTGCCAGCAGCTGGCTGTGGGGAAACTACGAGCAGTACTTC	CASSWLWGNYEQYF